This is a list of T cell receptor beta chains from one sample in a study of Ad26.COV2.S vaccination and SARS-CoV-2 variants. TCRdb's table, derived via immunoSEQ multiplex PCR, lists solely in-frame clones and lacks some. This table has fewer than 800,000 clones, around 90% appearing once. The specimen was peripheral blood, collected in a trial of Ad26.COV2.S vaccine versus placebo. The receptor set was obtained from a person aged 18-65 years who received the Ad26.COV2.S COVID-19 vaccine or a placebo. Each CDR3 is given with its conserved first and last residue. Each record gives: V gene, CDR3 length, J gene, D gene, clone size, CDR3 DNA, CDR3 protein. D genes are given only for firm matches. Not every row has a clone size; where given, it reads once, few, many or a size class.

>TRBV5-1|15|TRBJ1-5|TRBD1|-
TGCGCCAGCAGTGCCGGACAGGGGGGCAATCAGCCCCAGCATTTT
CASSAGQGGNQPQHF
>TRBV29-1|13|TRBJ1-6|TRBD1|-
TGCAGCGTTGGGACAGGTTATAATTCACCCCTCCACTTT
CSVGTGYNSPLHF
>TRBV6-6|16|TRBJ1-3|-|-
TGTGCCAGCAGTTACCCGACAGTGGGGCCTGGAAACACCATATATTTT
CASSYPTVGPGNTIYF
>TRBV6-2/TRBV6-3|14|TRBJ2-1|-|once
TGTGCCAGCAGTGTGACCGCGAGGAACAATGAGCAGTTCTTC
CASSVTARNNEQFF
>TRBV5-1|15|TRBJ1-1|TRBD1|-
TGCGCCAGCAGCTTGGGGGGGACAGCTAACACTGAAGCTTTCTTT
CASSLGGTANTEAFF
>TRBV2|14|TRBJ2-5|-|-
TGTGCCAGCACGGTACAGGGGGGGCGGGAGACCCAGTACTTC
CASTVQGGRETQYF
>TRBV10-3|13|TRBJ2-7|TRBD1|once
TGTGCCATCAGGGGACAGGGAAAGTACGAGCAGTACTTC
CAIRGQGKYEQYF
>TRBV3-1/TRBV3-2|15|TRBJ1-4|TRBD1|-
TGTGCCAGCAGCCAAGAGGGACAGGGGAATGAAAAACTGTTTTTT
CASSQEGQGNEKLFF
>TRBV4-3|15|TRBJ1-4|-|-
TGCGCCAGCAGCCAAGACCCAGGGACTAATGAAAAACTGTTTTTT
CASSQDPGTNEKLFF
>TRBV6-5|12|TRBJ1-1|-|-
TGTGCCAGTGGAAGAGGGAACACTGAAGCTTTCTTT
CASGRGNTEAFF
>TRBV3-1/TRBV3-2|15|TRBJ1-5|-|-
TGTGCCAGCAGCCAAGCTGGGGATAGCAATCAGCCCCAGCATTTT
CASSQAGDSNQPQHF
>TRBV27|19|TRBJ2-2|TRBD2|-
TGTGCCAGCAGTTTACACCCGGGACTAGCGGGAGTAGGGACCGGGGAGCTGTTTTTT
CASSLHPGLAGVGTGELFF
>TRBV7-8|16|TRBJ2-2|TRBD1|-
TGTGCCAGCAGCTCCATGGACAGGGGAAACACCGGGGAGCTGTTTTTT
CASSSMDRGNTGELFF
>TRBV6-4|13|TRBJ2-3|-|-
TGTGCCAGCACCGCCAGCACCACAGATACGCAGTATTTT
CASTASTTDTQYF
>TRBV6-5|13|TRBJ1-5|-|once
TGTGCCGGATCTGGCGATAGCAATCAGCCCCAGCATTTT
CAGSGDSNQPQHF
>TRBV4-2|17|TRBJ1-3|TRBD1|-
TGTGCCAGCAGCCTACTATGGGGACAGGACTCTGGAAACACCATATATTTT
CASSLLWGQDSGNTIYF
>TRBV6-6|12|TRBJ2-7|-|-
TGTGCCAGCAGTCCCCAAGACTACGAGCAGTACTTC
CASSPQDYEQYF
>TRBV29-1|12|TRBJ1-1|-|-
TGCAGCGGTGGGACTGTTTTGACTGAAGCTTTCTTT
CSGGTVLTEAFF
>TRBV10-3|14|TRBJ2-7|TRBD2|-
TGTGCCATCAGTTTAGTAGCGGGAACCAACGAGCAGTACTTC
CAISLVAGTNEQYF
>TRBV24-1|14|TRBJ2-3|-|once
TGTGCCACCAGTGACTCTAGACCCGCGGATACGCAGTATTTT
CATSDSRPADTQYF
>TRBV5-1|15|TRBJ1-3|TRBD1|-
TGCGCCAGCAGCTTGGCAGGGGGCGGTGGAAACACCATATATTTT
CASSLAGGGGNTIYF
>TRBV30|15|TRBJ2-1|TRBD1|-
TGTGCCTGGAGCCCGGACAGGGGGGTTTACAATGAGCAGTTCTTC
CAWSPDRGVYNEQFF
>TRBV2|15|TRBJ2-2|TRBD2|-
TGTGCCAGCACGGATTCAACCGGGAGGGCCGGGGAGCTGTTTTTT
CASTDSTGRAGELFF
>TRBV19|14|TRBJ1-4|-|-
TGTGCCAGTAGTAGGAGGGCCGGCGATGAAAAACTGTTTTTT
CASSRRAGDEKLFF
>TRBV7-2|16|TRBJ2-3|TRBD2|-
TGTGCCAGCAGCCGGACTAGCGGGGGCTCGGCAGATACGCAGTATTTT
CASSRTSGGSADTQYF
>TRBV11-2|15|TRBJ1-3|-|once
TGTGCCAGCAGCTCGGACGGAGCCTCTGGAAACACCATATATTTT
CASSSDGASGNTIYF
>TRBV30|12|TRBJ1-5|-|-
TGTGCCTGGGCCACAGGGAATCAGCCCCAGCATTTT
CAWATGNQPQHF
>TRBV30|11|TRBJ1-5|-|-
TGTGCCTGGAGTTCCCGAGGGCCCCAGCATTTT
CAWSSRGPQHF
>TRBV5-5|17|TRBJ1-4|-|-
TGTGCCAGCAGCGGGGACACTTTAGATGCAACTAATGAAAAACTGTTTTTT
CASSGDTLDATNEKLFF
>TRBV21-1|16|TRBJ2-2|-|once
TGTGCCAGCAGCAAAGCGGGGGAGAGGACGTCCGGGGAGCTGTTTTTT
CASSKAGERTSGELFF
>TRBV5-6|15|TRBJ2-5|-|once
TGTGCCAGCAGCTTACTGGACAGCGCCCAAGAGACCCAGTACTTC
CASSLLDSAQETQYF
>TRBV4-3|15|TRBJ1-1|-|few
TGCGCCAGCAGCCCGCAGGGGATCATGAACACTGAAGCTTTCTTT
CASSPQGIMNTEAFF
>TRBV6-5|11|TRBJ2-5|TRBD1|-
TGTGCCACTACGACAGGGGAGACCCAGTACTTC
CATTTGETQYF
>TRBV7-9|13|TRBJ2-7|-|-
TGTGCCAGCAGCCCCAAACCCTCCTACGAGCAGTACTTC
CASSPKPSYEQYF
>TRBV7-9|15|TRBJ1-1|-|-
TGTGCCAGCAGCTTAGCCGGCTGGGGGGCCACTGAAGCTTTCTTT
CASSLAGWGATEAFF
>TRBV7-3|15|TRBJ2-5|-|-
TGTGCCAGCAGCTTGGGAAGGCCCGGCAAAGAGACCCAGTACTTC
CASSLGRPGKETQYF
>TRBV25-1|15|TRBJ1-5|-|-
TGTGCCAGCAGTGGAACAGGAACTAGCAATCAGCCCCAGCATTTT
CASSGTGTSNQPQHF
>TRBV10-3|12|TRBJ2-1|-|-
TGTGCCATCAGTGAGTCAAGCCTAGAGCAGTTCTTC
CAISESSLEQFF
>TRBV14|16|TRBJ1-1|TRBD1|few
TGTGCCAGCAGCCAAGATCGTCTCCGGGACAGGGCTGAAGCTTTCTTT
CASSQDRLRDRAEAFF
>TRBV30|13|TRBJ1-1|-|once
TGTGCCTGGAGTCTACAGGCCGAATCTGAAGCTTTCTTT
CAWSLQAESEAFF
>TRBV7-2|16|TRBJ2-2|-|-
TGTGCCAGCAGCTCTCGGTTAGCGGCGAACACCGGGGAGCTGTTTTTT
CASSSRLAANTGELFF
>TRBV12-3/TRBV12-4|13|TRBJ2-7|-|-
TGTGCCAGCAGTTTACTGGGGGCCGACGAGCAGTACTTC
CASSLLGADEQYF
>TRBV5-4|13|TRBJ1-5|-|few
TGTGCCAGCAGTCGGGACCCCTCGGGGCCCCAGCATTTT
CASSRDPSGPQHF
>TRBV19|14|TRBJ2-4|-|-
TGTGCCAGTAGTATAGCCGGGGCCAAAAACATTCAGTACTTC
CASSIAGAKNIQYF
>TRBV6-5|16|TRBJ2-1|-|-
TGTGCCAGCAGTTCAGCATTAGCGGCTCCATACAATGAGCAGTTCTTC
CASSSALAAPYNEQFF
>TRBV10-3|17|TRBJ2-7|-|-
TGTGCCATCAGAAGTGCACTAAGCGAGCGGCTCTCCTACGAGCAGTACTTC
CAIRSALSERLSYEQYF
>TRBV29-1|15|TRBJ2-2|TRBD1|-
TGCAGCGTTGAAACAGGGGGCCTGGGCACCGGGGAGCTGTTTTTT
CSVETGGLGTGELFF
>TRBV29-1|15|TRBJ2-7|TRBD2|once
TGCAGCGTCCTCCCCACTAGCGGGTACTCCTACGAGCAGTACTTC
CSVLPTSGYSYEQYF
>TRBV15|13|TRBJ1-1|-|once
TGTGCCACCAGCAGTCAGGAGGCCACTGAAGCTTTCTTT
CATSSQEATEAFF